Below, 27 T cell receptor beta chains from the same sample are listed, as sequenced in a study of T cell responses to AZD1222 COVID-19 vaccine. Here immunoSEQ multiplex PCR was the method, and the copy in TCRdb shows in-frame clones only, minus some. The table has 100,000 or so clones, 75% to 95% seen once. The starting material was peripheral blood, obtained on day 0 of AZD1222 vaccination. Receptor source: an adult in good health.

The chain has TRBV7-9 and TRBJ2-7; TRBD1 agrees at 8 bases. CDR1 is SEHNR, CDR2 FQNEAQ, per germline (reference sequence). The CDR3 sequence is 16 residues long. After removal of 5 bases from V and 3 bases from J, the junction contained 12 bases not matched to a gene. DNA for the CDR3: TGTGCCAGCAGCCTAGGATGGGACAGGTCCTACTACGAGCAGTACTTC. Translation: CASSLGWDRSYYEQYF.

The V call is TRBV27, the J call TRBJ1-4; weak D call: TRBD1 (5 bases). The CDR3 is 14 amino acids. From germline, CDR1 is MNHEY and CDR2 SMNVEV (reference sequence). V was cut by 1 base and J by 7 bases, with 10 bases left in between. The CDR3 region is CASSLLWGSEKLFF. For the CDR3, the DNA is TGTGCCAGCAGTTTATTGTGGGGGTCTGAAAAACTGTTTTTT.

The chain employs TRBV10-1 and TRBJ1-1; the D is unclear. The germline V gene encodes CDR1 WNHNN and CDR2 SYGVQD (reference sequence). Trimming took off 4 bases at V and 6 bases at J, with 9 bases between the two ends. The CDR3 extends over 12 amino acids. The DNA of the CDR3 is TGCGCCAGCAGTGCGGCGCCACCTGAAGCTTTCTTT. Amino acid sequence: CASSAAPPEAFF.

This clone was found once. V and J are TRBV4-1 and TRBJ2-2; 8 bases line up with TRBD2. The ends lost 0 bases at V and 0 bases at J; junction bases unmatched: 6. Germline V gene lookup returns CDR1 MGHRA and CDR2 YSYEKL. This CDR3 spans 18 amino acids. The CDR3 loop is CASSQDEAGGANTGELFF. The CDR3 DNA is TGCGCCAGCAGCCAAGATGAAGCCGGGGGGGCGAACACCGGGGAGCTGTTTTTT.

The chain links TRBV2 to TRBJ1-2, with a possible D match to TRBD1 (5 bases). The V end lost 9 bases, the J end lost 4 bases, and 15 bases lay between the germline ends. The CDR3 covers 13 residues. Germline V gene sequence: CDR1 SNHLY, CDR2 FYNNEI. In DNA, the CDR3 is TGTGCCAGTACCCCGGGACGGTCCTATGGCTACACCTTC. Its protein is CASTPGRSYGYTF.

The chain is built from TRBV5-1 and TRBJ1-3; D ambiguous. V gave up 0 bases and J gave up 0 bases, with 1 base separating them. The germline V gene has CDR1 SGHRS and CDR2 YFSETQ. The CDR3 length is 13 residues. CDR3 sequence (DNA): TGCGCCAGCAGCTTGGACTCTGGAAACACCATATATTTT. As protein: CASSLDSGNTIYF.

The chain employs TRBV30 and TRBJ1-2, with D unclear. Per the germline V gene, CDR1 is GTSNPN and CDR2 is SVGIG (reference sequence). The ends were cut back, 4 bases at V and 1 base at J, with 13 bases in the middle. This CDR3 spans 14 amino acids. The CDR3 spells CAWKRPGGNYGYTF. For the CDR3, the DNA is TGTGCCTGGAAGCGGCCCGGAGGTAACTATGGCTACACCTTC.

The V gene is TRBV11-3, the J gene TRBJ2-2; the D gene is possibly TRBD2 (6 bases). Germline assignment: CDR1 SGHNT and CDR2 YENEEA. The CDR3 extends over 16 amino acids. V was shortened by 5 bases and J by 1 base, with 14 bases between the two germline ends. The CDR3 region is CASSRETGGNTGELFF. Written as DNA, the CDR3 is TGTGCCAGCAGCCGCGAAACCGGGGGGAACACCGGGGAGCTGTTTTTT.

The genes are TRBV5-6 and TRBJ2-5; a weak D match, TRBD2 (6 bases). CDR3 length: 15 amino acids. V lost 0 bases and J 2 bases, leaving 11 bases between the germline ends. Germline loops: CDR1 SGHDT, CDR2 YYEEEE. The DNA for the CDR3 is TGTGCCAGCAGCTTGGCGGGGGTTAGTCAAGAGACCCAGTACTTC. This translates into CASSLAGVSQETQYF.

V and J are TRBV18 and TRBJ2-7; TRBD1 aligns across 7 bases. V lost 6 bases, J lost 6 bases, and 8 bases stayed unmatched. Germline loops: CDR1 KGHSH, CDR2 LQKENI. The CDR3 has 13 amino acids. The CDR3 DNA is TGTGCCAGCTCGCAGGGACAGAGAGTCGAGCAGTACTTC. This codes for CASSQGQRVEQYF.

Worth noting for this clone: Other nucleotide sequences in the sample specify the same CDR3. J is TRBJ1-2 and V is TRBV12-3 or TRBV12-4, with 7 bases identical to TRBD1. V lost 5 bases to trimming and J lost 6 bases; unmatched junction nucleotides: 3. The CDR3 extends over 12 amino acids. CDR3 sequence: CASSLQGNGYTF. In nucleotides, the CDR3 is TGTGCCAGCAGTCTACAGGGGAATGGCTACACCTTC.

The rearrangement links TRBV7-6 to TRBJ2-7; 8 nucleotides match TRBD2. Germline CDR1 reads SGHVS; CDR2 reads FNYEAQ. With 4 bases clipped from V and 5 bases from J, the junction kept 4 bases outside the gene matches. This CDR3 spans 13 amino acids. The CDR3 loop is CASSWGGGNEQYF. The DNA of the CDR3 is TGTGCCAGCAGCTGGGGCGGGGGGAACGAGCAGTACTTC.

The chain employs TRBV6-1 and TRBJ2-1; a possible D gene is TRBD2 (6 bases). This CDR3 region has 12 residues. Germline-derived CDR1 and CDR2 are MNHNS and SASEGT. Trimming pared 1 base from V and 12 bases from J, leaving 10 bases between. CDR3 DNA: TGTGCCAGCAGTGAAGGGGGACTTGTGCAGTTCTTC. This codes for CASSEGGLVQFF.

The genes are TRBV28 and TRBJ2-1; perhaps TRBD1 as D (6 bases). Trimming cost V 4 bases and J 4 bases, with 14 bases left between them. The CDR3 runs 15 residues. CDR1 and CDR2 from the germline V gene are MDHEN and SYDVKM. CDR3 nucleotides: TGTGCCAGCAGTTCGAGACGAGACAGGTACAATGAGCAGTTCTTC. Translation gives CASSSRRDRYNEQFF. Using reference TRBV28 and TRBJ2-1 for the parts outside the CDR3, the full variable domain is DVKVTQSSRYLVKRTGEKVFLECVQDMDHENMFWYRQDPGLGLRLIYFSYDVKMKEKGDIPEGYSVSREKKERFSLILESASTNQTSMYLCASSSRRDRYNEQFFGPGTRLTVL.

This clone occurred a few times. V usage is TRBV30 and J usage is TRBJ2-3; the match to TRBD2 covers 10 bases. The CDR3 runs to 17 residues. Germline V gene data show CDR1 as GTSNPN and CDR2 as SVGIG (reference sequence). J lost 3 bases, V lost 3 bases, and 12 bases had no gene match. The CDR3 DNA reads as TGTGCCTGGAGCCCCTTGCCAGCGGGGGGGGTAACAGATACGCAGTATTTT. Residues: CAWSPLPAGGVTDTQYF.

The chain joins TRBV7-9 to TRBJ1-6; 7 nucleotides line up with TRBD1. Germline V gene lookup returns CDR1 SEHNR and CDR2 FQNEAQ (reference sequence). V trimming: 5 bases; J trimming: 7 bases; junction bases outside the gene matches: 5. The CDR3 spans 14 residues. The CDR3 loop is CASSLGQQNSPLHF. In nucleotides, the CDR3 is TGTGCCAGCAGCCTGGGACAGCAAAATTCACCCCTCCACTTT.

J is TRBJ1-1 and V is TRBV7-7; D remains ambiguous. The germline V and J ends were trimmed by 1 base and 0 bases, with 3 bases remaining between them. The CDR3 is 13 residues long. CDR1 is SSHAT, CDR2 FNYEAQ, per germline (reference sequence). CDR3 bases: TGTGCCAGCAGCTTAGATATGAACACTGAAGCTTTCTTT. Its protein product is CASSLDMNTEAFF.

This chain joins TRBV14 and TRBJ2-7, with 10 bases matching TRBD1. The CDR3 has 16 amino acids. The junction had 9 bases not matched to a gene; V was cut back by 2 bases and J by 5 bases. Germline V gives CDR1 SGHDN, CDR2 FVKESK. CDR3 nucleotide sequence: TGTGCCAGCAGCCAACAGCCACCCGGGACAGGGGACGAGCAGTACTTC. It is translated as CASSQQPPGTGDEQYF.

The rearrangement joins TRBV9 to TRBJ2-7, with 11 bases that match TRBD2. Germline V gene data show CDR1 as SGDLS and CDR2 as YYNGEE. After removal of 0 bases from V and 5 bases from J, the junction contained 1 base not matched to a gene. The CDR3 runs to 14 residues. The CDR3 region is CASSVVSGGDEQYF. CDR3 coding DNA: TGTGCCAGCAGCGTAGTTAGCGGGGGGGACGAGCAGTACTTC.

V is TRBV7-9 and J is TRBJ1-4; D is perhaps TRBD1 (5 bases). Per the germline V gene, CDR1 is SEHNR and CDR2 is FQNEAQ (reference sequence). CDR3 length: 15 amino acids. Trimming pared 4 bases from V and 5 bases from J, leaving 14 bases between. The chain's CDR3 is CASSSMGGENEKLFF. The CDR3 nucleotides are TGTGCCAGCAGCTCCATGGGGGGAGAGAATGAAAAACTGTTTTTT.

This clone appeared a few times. CDR3 sequence: CASSLGAGTTEAFF. As DNA, the CDR3 is TGTGCCAGCAGCTTAGGGGCAGGGACCACTGAAGCTTTCTTT. The rearrangement links TRBV11-2 to TRBJ1-1; D is possibly TRBD1 (5 bases). Germline CDR1 is SGHAT and CDR2 is FQNNGV. There are 14 residues in the CDR3. Deletions cut 1 base from V and 4 bases from J, with 10 bases between.

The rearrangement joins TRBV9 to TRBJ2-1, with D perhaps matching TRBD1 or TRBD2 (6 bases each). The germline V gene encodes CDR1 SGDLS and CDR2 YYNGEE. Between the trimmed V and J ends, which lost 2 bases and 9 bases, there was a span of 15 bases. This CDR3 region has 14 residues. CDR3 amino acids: CASSVRGPSGEQFF. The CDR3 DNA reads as TGTGCCAGCAGCGTTCGGGGGCCAAGTGGTGAGCAGTTCTTC.

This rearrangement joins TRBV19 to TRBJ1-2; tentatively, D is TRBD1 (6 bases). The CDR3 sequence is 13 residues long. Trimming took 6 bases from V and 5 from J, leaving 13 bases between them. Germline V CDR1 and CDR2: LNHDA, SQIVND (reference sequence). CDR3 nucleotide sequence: TGTGCCAGTAGACGGACAGTCCAATATGGCTACACCTTC. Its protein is CASRRTVQYGYTF.

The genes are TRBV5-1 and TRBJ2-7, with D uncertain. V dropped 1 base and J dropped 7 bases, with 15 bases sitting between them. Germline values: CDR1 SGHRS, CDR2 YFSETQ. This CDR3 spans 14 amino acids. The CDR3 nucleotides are TGCGCCAGCAGCTTGATGTGGCCTCCTGTAGAGCAGTACTTC. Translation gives CASSLMWPPVEQYF.

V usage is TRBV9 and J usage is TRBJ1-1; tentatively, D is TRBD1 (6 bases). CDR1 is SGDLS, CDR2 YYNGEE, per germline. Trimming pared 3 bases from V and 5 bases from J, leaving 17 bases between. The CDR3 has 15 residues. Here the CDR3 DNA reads TGTGCCAGCAGCGGAGAGACAGGAGGTGGTACTGAAGCTTTCTTT. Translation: CASSGETGGGTEAFF.

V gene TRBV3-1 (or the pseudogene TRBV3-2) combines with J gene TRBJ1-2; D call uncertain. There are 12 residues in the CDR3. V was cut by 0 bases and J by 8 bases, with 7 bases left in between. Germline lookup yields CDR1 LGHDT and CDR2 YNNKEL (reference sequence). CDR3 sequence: CASSQDLGGYTF. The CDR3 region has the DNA TGTGCCAGCAGCCAAGATTTAGGCGGCTACACCTTC.

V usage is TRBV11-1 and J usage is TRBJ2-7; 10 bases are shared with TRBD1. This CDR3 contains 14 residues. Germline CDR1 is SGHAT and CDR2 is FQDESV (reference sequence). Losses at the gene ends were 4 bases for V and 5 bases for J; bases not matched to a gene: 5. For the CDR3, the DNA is TGTGCCAGCAGCTGGGACAGGGGCCCCAACGAGCAGTACTTC. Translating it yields CASSWDRGPNEQYF.